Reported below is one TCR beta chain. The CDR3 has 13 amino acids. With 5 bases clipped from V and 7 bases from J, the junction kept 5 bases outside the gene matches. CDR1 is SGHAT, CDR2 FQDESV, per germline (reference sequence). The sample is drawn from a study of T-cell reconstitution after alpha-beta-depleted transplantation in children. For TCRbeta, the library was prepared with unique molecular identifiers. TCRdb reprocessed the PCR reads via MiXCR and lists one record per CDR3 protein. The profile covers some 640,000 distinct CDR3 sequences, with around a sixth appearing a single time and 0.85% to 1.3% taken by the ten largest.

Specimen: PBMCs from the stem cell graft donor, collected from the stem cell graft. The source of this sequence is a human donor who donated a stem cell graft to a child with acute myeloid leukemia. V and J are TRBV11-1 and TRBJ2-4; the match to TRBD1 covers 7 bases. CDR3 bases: TGTGCCAGCAGCGTGGACAGGTCGAACATTCAGTACTTC. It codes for CASSVDRSNIQYF.